This entry lists 9 T cell receptor beta chains sequenced from one sample in a study of Graves' ophthalmopathy and Graves' hyperthyroidism. TCR beta CDR3 regions were amplified from RNA transcripts. The first-round RT-PCR employed HTBI primers together with the Qiagen OneStep RT-PCR kit. A multiplex PCR was then performed as the second round. In TCRdb, the multiplex PCR reads were re-called with MiXCR into one record per CDR3 protein. The table records 680,000 or so distinct CDR3 sequences, about 20% of them present only once. Specimen: peripheral blood. The receptors derive from a woman aged 18 to 35 with stable Graves' hyperthyroidism. Some clones in this sample may be carry-over from other donors' samples.

There are many counts of this clonotype. This chain joins TRBV4-1 and TRBJ1-1, with D uncertain. V lost 1 base and J lost 1, with 16 bases in between. CDR3 length: 17 amino acids. The germline V gene encodes CDR1 MGHRA and CDR2 YSYEKL. The CDR3 protein is CASSQVGLRRQNTEAFF. DNA for the CDR3: TGCGCCAGCAGCCAAGTTGGTTTGAGGCGGCAGAACACTGAAGCTTTCTTT.

This clonotype showed up many times. The gene calls are TRBV5-1 and TRBJ2-7; 7 bases line up with TRBD1. The CDR3 runs to 15 residues. Germline V gene data show CDR1 as SGHRS and CDR2 as YFSETQ. Trimming took 4 bases from V and 6 from J; bases not matched to a gene: 13. The CDR3 bases are TGCGCCAGCAGCCAGCGTACAGGGGAAGGAGGCGAGCAGTACTTC. As protein: CASSQRTGEGGEQYF. Looking up the rest from reference TRBV5-1 and TRBJ2-7 gives the full variable domain: KAGVTQTPRYLIKTRGQQVTLSCSPISGHRSVSWYQQTPGQGLQFLFEYFSETQRNKGNFPGRFSGRQFSNSRSEMNVSTLELGDSALYLCASSQRTGEGGEQYFGPGTRLTVT.

This chain uses TRBV25-1 with TRBJ1-3; no reliable D call. The CDR3 consists of 12 residues. V lost 1 base and J 4 bases, leaving 2 bases between the germline ends. The V gene's germline CDR1 is MGHDK and CDR2 SYGVNS. CDR3 DNA: TGTGCCAGCAGTGAATTCGGAAACACCATATATTTT. Its protein is CASSEFGNTIYF.

This clonotype was seen many times. The gene calls are TRBV20-1 and TRBJ2-5, with TRBD2 identical over 7 bases. From germline, CDR1 is DFQATT and CDR2 SNEGSKA (reference sequence). Germline trimming cut 3 bases from V and 5 bases from J; bases unmatched to any gene: 3. The CDR3 is made up of 12 amino acids. The CDR3 region has the DNA TGCAGTGCTAGGACTAGCTGGGAGACCCAGTACTTC. This sequence encodes CSARTSWETQYF.

This chain links TRBV20-1 with TRBJ2-2; possible D gene TRBD1, 5 bases. Between the trimmed V and J ends, which lost 6 bases and 5 bases, there was a span of 13 bases. Germline V gene sequence: CDR1 DFQATT, CDR2 SNEGSKA (reference sequence). The CDR3 extends over 13 amino acids. Here the CDR3 reads CSALTGHTGELFF. The CDR3 DNA is TGCAGTGCCCTTACAGGACATACCGGGGAGCTGTTTTTT.

The rearrangement joins TRBV4-1 to TRBJ1-2; possibly TRBD1 for D (5 bases). Germline V gene data show CDR1 as MGHRA and CDR2 as YSYEKL. Trimming removed 0 bases at V and 4 bases at J, with 12 bases between. The CDR3 is 15 amino acids. DNA for the CDR3: TGCGCCAGCAGCCAAGATAACGGAGGGGCCTATGGCTACACCTTC. It yields the protein CASSQDNGGAYGYTF.

This clonotype was recorded many times. V is TRBV20-1 and J is TRBJ2-5; D remains ambiguous. This CDR3 region has 13 residues. The germline V gene has CDR1 DFQATT and CDR2 SNEGSKA (reference sequence). With 6 bases removed from V and 4 bases from J, the gap between germline ends came to 15 bases. CDR3 amino acids: CSAPDGVTETQYF. CDR3 coding DNA: TGCAGTGCGCCGGACGGCGTTACAGAGACCCAGTACTTC.

This clonotype was seen ten or more times. The rearrangement joins TRBV4-2 to TRBJ1-1, with D uncertain. The CDR3 sequence is 17 residues long. V was trimmed by 0 bases and J by 1 base, leaving 15 bases between them. Germline V lookup: CDR1 LGHNA, CDR2 YNFKEQ. The CDR3 protein is CASSQEQRKSKNTEAFF. The DNA for the CDR3 is TGTGCCAGCAGCCAAGAACAAAGGAAGTCCAAGAACACTGAAGCTTTCTTT.

This clonotype was picked up many times. V usage is TRBV29-1 and J usage is TRBJ1-1, with 11 nucleotides matching TRBD1. V lost 5 bases, J lost 4 bases, and 6 bases stayed unmatched. Germline-derived CDR1 and CDR2 are SQVTM and ANQGSEA. This CDR3 has 14 residues. The DNA for the CDR3 is TGCAGCGTTACATATGGGACAGGGGGCACTGAAGCTTTCTTT. It specifies CSVTYGTGGTEAFF.